This T cell receptor (beta chain) derives from a study of T cells after yellow fever vaccination. Overall study context: Fractions low in cell number were prepared with SMART-Seq v4 Ultra Low Input.

The study's findings and limits: Some clonotypes were seen in both the CD4 and the CD8 compartments. These made up a small share and likely arose from convergent recombination. Re-detected after boosting: most primary clones, 96% of CD4 and about 85% of CD8.

Worth noting for this clonotype: Antigen specificity is unknown.

Template-switching 5'RACE yielded the TCR cDNA; a universal primer site and UMIs were added in the process. TCRdb analysed the 5' RACE reads with MiXCR anew, one entry per CDR3 protein. This table holds a few hundred thousand distinct CDR3 sequences, almost 4% found once. Sequences were derived from PBMCs, sampled 5 days after the yellow fever booster vaccination. This TCR derives from a man younger than 35 who received the YFV17D yellow fever vaccine.

This CDR3 reads CASSDRTGERGYTF. The DNA for the CDR3 is TGTGCCAGCAGCGACCGGACAGGGGAAAGGGGCTACACCTTC. The chain employs TRBV7-2 and TRBJ1-2, with 9 bases that match TRBD1. Germline V gene data show CDR1 as SGHTA and CDR2 as FQGNSA. The J segment lost 8 bases and the V segment lost 5 bases, leaving 9 bases of the junction unmatched. This CDR3 is 14 amino acids long. Filled out from reference TRBV7-2 and TRBJ1-2, the complete variable domain reads GAGVSQSPSNKVTEKGKDVELRCDPISGHTALYWYRQSLGQGLEFLIYFQGNSAPDKSGLPSDRFSAERTGGSVSTLTIQRTQQEDSAVYLCASSDRTGERGYTFGSGTRLTVV.